The 32 T cell receptor beta chains listed next were all sequenced from one sample in a study of shared clonotypes between healthy human individuals. Clones were sequenced by immunoSEQ multiplex PCR, and TCRdb holds only the in-frame ones, with some missing. Here the sample spans some 1,600,000 clones, nearly 99% being singletons. Input material: naive CD4+ T cells sorted from blood. Noted subset: CD45RA+ positively selected. The source of these receptors is a man aged 25-45 years in good health.

The rearrangement uses TRBV7-7 and TRBJ2-3; D call uncertain. Germline loops: CDR1 SSHAT, CDR2 FNYEAQ (reference sequence). This CDR3 comprises 14 residues. V was cut by 1 base and J by 4 bases, with 9 bases left in between. The CDR3 nucleotides read TGTGCCAGCAGCTTAGGGAGACTCTCAGATACGCAGTATTTT. It specifies CASSLGRLSDTQYF.

This clone was recorded once. This rearrangement joins TRBV5-1 to TRBJ2-7, with no clear D. V shed 5 bases and J shed 3 bases, with 6 bases lying between them. From germline, CDR1 is SGHRS and CDR2 YFSETQ. The CDR3 contains 11 residues. CDR3 bases: TGCGCCAGCAGTGAATTCTACGAGCAGTACTTC. The encoded protein is CASSEFYEQYF.

The chain recombines TRBV7-6 with TRBJ1-2, with TRBD1 as a possible D gene (5 bases). Per germline, CDR1 SGHVS and CDR2 FNYEAQ. This CDR3 comprises 14 residues. Trimming removed 5 bases from V and 8 bases from J, with 18 bases in between. The chain's CDR3 is CASSPGPMRSGYTF. The CDR3 region has the DNA TGTGCCAGCAGCCCGGGACCGATGAGGAGCGGCTACACCTTC.

The chain combines TRBV28 with TRBJ1-1; the D is unclear. The CDR3 totals 13 residues. Germline lookup yields CDR1 MDHEN and CDR2 SYDVKM. The germline V and J ends were trimmed by 8 bases and 3 bases, with 13 bases remaining between them. As DNA, the CDR3 is TGTGCCAGCGTCCCAGTCGGGTACACTGAAGCTTTCTTT. This translates into CASVPVGYTEAFF.

The V call is TRBV7-9, the J call TRBJ1-1; D call uncertain. The CDR3 has 14 residues. The V end lost 8 bases, the J end lost 4 bases, and 17 bases lay between the germline ends. Per germline, CDR1 SEHNR and CDR2 FQNEAQ (reference sequence). DNA of the CDR3: TGTGCCAGCGTCCCGCCAGGTTTGGGCACTGAAGCTTTCTTT. Protein product: CASVPPGLGTEAFF.

The chain uses TRBV5-6 and TRBJ1-1; a possible D gene is TRBD1 (6 bases). This CDR3 has 15 residues. V dropped 4 bases and J dropped 1 base, with 14 bases sitting between them. The germline V gene has CDR1 SGHDT and CDR2 YYEEEE. The CDR3 DNA reads as TGTGCCAGCAGCCCCATTAGGGGGTGGAACACTGAAGCTTTCTTT. It is translated as CASSPIRGWNTEAFF.

CDR3 sequence reads: CASTPSGGTGELFF. The CDR3 bases are TGTGCCAGTACCCCCTCCGGAGGGACCGGGGAGCTGTTTTTT. This chain uses TRBV19 with TRBJ2-2; D is possibly TRBD2 (6 bases). CDR1 LNHDA and CDR2 SQIVND come from the germline V gene (reference sequence). V gave up 7 bases and J gave up 5 bases, with 14 bases separating them. The CDR3 is made up of 14 amino acids. The variable domain in full, completed from reference TRBV19 and TRBJ2-2, reads DGGITQSPKYLFRKEGQNVTLSCEQNLNHDAMYWYRQDPGQGLRLIYYSQIVNDFQKGDIAEGYSVSREKKESFPLTVTSAQKNPTAFYLCASTPSGGTGELFFGEGSRLTVL.

The chain carries TRBV4-3 and TRBJ2-1; 9 positions match TRBD2. V trimming: 0 bases; J trimming: 5 bases; junction bases outside the gene matches: 11. This CDR3 contains 18 residues. Germline V gene lookup returns CDR1 LGHNA and CDR2 YSLEER. The CDR3 is CASSQELFVLAGDNEQFF. CDR3 coding DNA: TGCGCCAGCAGCCAAGAGCTATTTGTACTAGCGGGCGACAATGAGCAGTTCTTC.

This clone has a single count. The V and J genes are TRBV9 and TRBJ2-1, with 8 nucleotides matching TRBD2. Germline CDR1 SGDLS, CDR2 YYNGEE. The CDR3 has 15 residues. V dropped 0 bases and J dropped 7; count of bases not matched to a gene: 6. Written as DNA, the CDR3 is TGTGCCAGCAGCGTAGGGAGCGGGAGAGCTAATGAGCAGTTCTTC. This translates into CASSVGSGRANEQFF.

A single count supports this clone. V and J are TRBV11-2 and TRBJ1-1, with D perhaps matching TRBD1 (6 bases). CDR3 length: 13 residues. V lost 5 bases to trimming and J lost 5 bases, with 12 bases between them. Germline V gives CDR1 SGHAT, CDR2 FQNNGV. The CDR3 here is CASSRGGLTEAFF. The CDR3 DNA reads TGTGCCAGCAGCCGAGGGGGGTTGACTGAAGCTTTCTTT.

The chain couples TRBV5-1 to TRBJ1-5, with D tentatively TRBD1 (5 bases). The V end lost 4 bases, the J end lost 5 bases, and 16 bases lay between the germline ends. Germline V gene data show CDR1 as SGHRS and CDR2 as YFSETQ. CDR3 length: 15 amino acids. CDR3 DNA sequence: TGCGCCAGCAGCCCGACCGGACGGGGGGATCAGCCCCAGCATTTT. This sequence encodes CASSPTGRGDQPQHF.

J is TRBJ2-2 and V is TRBV25-1; tentatively, D is TRBD1 (6 bases). The CDR3 extends over 13 amino acids. CDR1 is MGHDK, CDR2 SYGVNS, per germline. V lost 5 bases, J lost 7 bases, and 11 bases lay in between. The CDR3: CASSFSRGGELFF. The DNA of the CDR3 is TGTGCCAGCAGTTTCTCCAGGGGCGGGGAGCTGTTTTTT.

This chain connects TRBV4-2 to TRBJ2-5; TRBD1 agrees at 7 bases. J gave up 5 bases and V 0 bases, and 9 bases lay outside the gene matches. The CDR3 runs 16 residues. Germline assignment: CDR1 LGHNA and CDR2 YNFKEQ. The CDR3 reads CASSQDPRQGLETQYF. CDR3 nucleotides: TGTGCCAGCAGCCAAGACCCTCGACAGGGATTGGAGACCCAGTACTTC.

The V gene is TRBV6-1, the J gene TRBJ1-5, with D maybe TRBD1 (6 bases). V was trimmed by 1 base and J by 6 bases, leaving 13 bases between them. CDR3 length equals 15 residues. Germline values: CDR1 MNHNS, CDR2 SASEGT. CDR3 sequence reads: CASSEGSSRGQPQHF. The CDR3 coding sequence is TGTGCCAGCAGTGAAGGTTCGTCCAGGGGTCAGCCCCAGCATTTT.

This clone was counted a few times. Additional DNA sequences in this sample encode the identical CDR3. The chain is built from TRBV5-1 and TRBJ2-3; D is tentatively TRBD1 or TRBD2 (5 bases each). The CDR3 extends over 14 amino acids. Germline V gene data show CDR1 as SGHRS and CDR2 as YFSETQ. Trimming took 1 base from V and 2 from J, leaving 8 bases between them. For the CDR3, the DNA is TGCGCCAGCAGCTTGAGGGGACCCACAGATACGCAGTATTTT. Amino acids: CASSLRGPTDTQYF.

This clone was counted a single time. The chain is built from TRBV19 and TRBJ2-2; 8 nucleotides agree with TRBD1. J lost 5 bases, V lost 3 bases, and 8 bases had no gene match. CDR1 and CDR2 (germline): LNHDA, SQIVND (reference sequence). This CDR3 is 16 amino acids long. CDR3 loop: CASSIPGGVSTGELFF. The DNA for the CDR3 is TGTGCCAGTAGTATCCCAGGGGGCGTTTCGACCGGGGAGCTGTTTTTT.

The V gene is TRBV9, the J gene TRBJ2-6; D is undetermined. Germline lookup yields CDR1 SGDLS and CDR2 YYNGEE. V was cut by 4 bases and J by 0 bases, with 8 bases left in between. The CDR3 covers 15 residues. The CDR3 DNA reads TGTGCCAGCAGCTCCCTTGGCTCTGGGGCCAACGTCCTGACTTTC. Residues: CASSSLGSGANVLTF. The whole variable domain, remainder taken from reference TRBV9 and TRBJ2-6, is DSGVTQTPKHLITATGQRVTLRCSPRSGDLSVYWYQQSLDQGLQFLIQYYNGEERAKGNILERFSAQQFPDLHSELNLSSLELGDSALYFCASSSLGSGANVLTFGAGSRLTVL.

The J gene is TRBJ2-7, the V gene TRBV15; D remains unclear. Trimming cost V 5 bases and J 4 bases, with 21 bases left between them. This CDR3 is 16 amino acids long. The germline V gene has CDR1 LNHNV and CDR2 YYDKDF (reference sequence). The CDR3 nucleotides read TGTGCCACCAGCGAGAGCAGAGTGGCGGCGCGGTACGAGCAGTACTTC. Its protein is CATSESRVAARYEQYF.

The chain carries TRBV18 and TRBJ2-3; maybe TRBD2 (5 bases). Trimming stripped 2 bases from V and 5 bases from J, with 17 bases between. This CDR3 comprises 16 residues. Germline V lookup: CDR1 KGHSH, CDR2 LQKENI. The CDR3 sequence: CASSPIVTAEGDTQYF. The CDR3 DNA follows: TGTGCCAGCTCACCAATTGTAACCGCCGAGGGAGATACGCAGTATTTT.

CDR3: CASSVTGTRREQYF. In DNA, the CDR3 is TGTGCCAGCAGCGTCACGGGGACTAGAAGAGAGCAGTACTTC. This rearrangement joins TRBV9 to TRBJ2-7, with 8 positions matching TRBD2. The CDR3 loop spans 14 amino acids. Germline V gene data show CDR1 as SGDLS and CDR2 as YYNGEE. With V trimmed by 2 bases and J by 7 bases, 8 bases remained unmatched.

CDR3 bases: TGTGCCATCAGTTTCGACGGGAAGGAGCAGTACTTC. Translating gives CAISFDGKEQYF. The chain employs TRBV10-3 and TRBJ2-7; weak D call: TRBD2 (5 bases). The CDR3 totals 12 residues. The germline CDR1 and CDR2 sequences are ENHRY and SYGVKD. Between the trimmed V and J ends, which lost 5 bases and 7 bases, there was a span of 12 bases.

The rearrangement links TRBV19 to TRBJ2-7; D is ambiguous. The CDR3 loop spans 14 amino acids. Trimming took off 5 bases at V and 0 bases at J, with 11 bases between the two ends. Germline lookup yields CDR1 LNHDA and CDR2 SQIVND (reference sequence). CDR3 region: CASSLRQSSYEQYF. The DNA of the CDR3 is TGTGCCAGTAGTCTTCGTCAGAGCTCCTACGAGCAGTACTTC.

The chain has TRBV4-3 and TRBJ1-5; the match to TRBD1 covers 9 bases. This CDR3 comprises 17 residues. Germline assignment: CDR1 LGHNA and CDR2 YSLEER. Trimming took 0 bases from V and 5 from J; bases not matched to a gene: 8. The CDR3 coding sequence is TGCGCCAGCAGCCAAGATCTCGGGACAGGGAGTTATCAGCCCCAGCATTTT. Translating gives CASSQDLGTGSYQPQHF.

The V call is TRBV18, the J call TRBJ1-1; TRBD1 might be the D (6 bases). CDR1 and CDR2 (germline): KGHSH, LQKENI. There are 18 residues in the CDR3. V was shortened by 2 bases and J by 3 bases, with 22 bases between the two germline ends. The CDR3 DNA reads as TGTGCCAGCTCACCATTGTTCATGTCAGGGGTCGGTGACACTGAAGCTTTCTTT. It specifies CASSPLFMSGVGDTEAFF. The complete variable domain, with remaining parts taken from reference TRBV18 and TRBJ1-1, reads NAGVMQNPRHLVRRRGQEARLRCSPMKGHSHVYWYRQLPEEGLKFMVYLQKENIIDESGMPKERFSAEFPKEGPSILRIQQVVRGDSAAYFCASSPLFMSGVGDTEAFFGQGTRLTVV.

This rearrangement joins TRBV18 to TRBJ2-7, with D perhaps assigned TRBD1 or TRBD2 (5 bases each). Germline CDR1 KGHSH, CDR2 LQKENI. V lost 2 bases and J lost 3, with 14 bases in between. CDR3 length equals 15 residues. The CDR3 here is CASSPTRVGGYEQYF. As DNA, the CDR3 is TGTGCCAGCTCACCAACGCGGGTTGGGGGCTACGAGCAGTACTTC.

This chain links TRBV5-1 with TRBJ2-1, with TRBD2 as a possible D gene (6 bases). CDR3 length: 15 residues. V lost 3 bases and J lost 3, with 13 bases in between. CDR1 SGHRS and CDR2 YFSETQ come from the germline V gene. CDR3 in amino acids: CASSSRDSGYNEQFF. In DNA, the CDR3 is TGCGCCAGCAGCTCGAGGGATAGCGGCTACAATGAGCAGTTCTTC.

For this clone: This specimen includes other DNA sequences encoding the same CDR3. V gene TRBV5-4 combines with J gene TRBJ2-7, with D hard to call. Germline assignment: CDR1 SGHNT and CDR2 YYREEE (reference sequence). The CDR3 length is 13 residues. The V gene lost 2 bases and the J gene lost 2 bases, with 8 bases spanning the gap. Here the CDR3 reads CASSLDGPYEQYF. Here the CDR3 DNA reads TGTGCCAGCAGCTTAGACGGACCCTACGAGCAGTACTTC.

This chain uses TRBV2 with TRBJ2-1; D remains unclear. Trimming took off 6 bases at V and 4 bases at J, with 16 bases between the two ends. Germline V lookup: CDR1 SNHLY, CDR2 FYNNEI. The CDR3 sequence is 15 residues long. The CDR3 DNA is TGTGCCAGCAGGTCGGACGTGGGTAAATACAATGAGCAGTTCTTC. It translates to CASRSDVGKYNEQFF.

The V gene is TRBV4-1, the J gene TRBJ2-5; TRBD1 matches at 7 bases. J lost 3 bases, V lost 0 bases, and 16 bases had no gene match. This CDR3 spans 19 amino acids. Germline-derived CDR1 and CDR2 are MGHRA and YSYEKL. This CDR3 reads CASSQDPFRGPRWEETQYF. DNA of the CDR3: TGCGCCAGCAGCCAAGACCCTTTTAGGGGGCCCCGATGGGAAGAGACCCAGTACTTC.

This rearrangement joins TRBV6-5 to TRBJ2-7; 8 bases line up with TRBD1. The CDR3 runs 13 residues. Germline values: CDR1 MNHEY, CDR2 SVGAGI. J lost 3 bases, V lost 7 bases, and 5 bases had no gene match. This CDR3 reads CASKGTGLYEQYF. Written as DNA, the CDR3 is TGTGCCAGCAAGGGGACAGGCCTCTACGAGCAGTACTTC.

The chain couples TRBV10-2 to TRBJ1-2; no reliable D call. This CDR3 comprises 13 residues. CDR1 is WSHSY, CDR2 SAAADI, per germline. Between the trimmed V and J ends, which lost 5 bases and 0 bases, there was a span of 7 bases. This CDR3 is CASSTLANYGYTF. The CDR3 region has the DNA TGCGCCAGCAGTACGTTAGCTAACTATGGCTACACCTTC.

Concerning this clone itself: The sample has other DNA sequences that encode this CDR3 too. This chain links TRBV7-9 with TRBJ2-3, with D uncertain. The CDR3 extends over 12 amino acids. Looked up from germline, CDR1 is SEHNR and CDR2 is FQNEAQ (reference sequence). The V and J ends lost 6 bases and 0 bases respectively, with 4 bases between them. CDR3 sequence: CASSASTDTQYF. DNA for the CDR3: TGTGCCAGCAGTGCAAGCACAGATACGCAGTATTTT.